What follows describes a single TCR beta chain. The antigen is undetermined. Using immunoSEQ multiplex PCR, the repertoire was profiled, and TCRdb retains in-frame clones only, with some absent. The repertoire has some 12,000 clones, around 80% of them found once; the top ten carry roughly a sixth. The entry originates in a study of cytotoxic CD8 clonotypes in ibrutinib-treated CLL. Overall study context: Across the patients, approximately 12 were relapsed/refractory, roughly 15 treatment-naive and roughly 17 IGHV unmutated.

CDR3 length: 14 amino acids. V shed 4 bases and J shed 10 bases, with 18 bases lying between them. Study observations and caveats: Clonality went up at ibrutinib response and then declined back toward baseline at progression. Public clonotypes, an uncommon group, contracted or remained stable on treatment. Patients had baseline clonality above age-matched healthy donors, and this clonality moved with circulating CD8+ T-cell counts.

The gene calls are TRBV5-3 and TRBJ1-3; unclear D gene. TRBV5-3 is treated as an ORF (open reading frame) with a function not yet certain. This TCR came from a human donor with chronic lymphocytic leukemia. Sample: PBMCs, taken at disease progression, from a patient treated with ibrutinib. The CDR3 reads CARSPGRSQETIYF. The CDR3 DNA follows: TGTGCCAGAAGCCCAGGACGGTCTCAAGAGACCATATATTTT.